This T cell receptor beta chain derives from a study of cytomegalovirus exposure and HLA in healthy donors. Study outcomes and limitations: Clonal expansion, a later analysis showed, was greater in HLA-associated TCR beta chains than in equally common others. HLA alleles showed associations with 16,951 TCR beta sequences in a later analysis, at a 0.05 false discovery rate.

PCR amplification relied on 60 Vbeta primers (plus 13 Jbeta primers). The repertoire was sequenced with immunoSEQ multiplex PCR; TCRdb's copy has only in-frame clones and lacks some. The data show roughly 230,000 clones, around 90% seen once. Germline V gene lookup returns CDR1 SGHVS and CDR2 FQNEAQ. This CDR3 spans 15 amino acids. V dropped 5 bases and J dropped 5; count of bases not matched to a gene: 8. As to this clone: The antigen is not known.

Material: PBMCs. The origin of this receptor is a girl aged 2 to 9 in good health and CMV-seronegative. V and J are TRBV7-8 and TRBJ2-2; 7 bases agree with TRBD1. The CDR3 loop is CASSLTGAGTGELFF. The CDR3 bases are TGTGCCAGCAGCCTCACAGGGGCAGGGACCGGGGAGCTGTTTTTT.